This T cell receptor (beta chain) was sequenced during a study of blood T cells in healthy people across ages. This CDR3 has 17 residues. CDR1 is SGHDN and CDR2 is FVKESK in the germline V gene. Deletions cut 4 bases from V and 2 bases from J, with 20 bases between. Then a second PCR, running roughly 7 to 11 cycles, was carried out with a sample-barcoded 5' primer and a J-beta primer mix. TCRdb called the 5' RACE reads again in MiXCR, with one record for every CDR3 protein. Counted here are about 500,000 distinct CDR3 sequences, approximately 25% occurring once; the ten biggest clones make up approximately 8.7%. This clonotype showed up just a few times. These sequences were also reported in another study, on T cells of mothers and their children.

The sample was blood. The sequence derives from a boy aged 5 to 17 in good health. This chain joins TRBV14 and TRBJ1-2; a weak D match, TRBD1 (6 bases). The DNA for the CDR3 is TGTGCCAGCAGCCTATTGGATCCGGGGGCGGGGAACTATGGCTACACCTTC. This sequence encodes CASSLLDPGAGNYGYTF.